One and the same sample provided the 5 T cell receptor beta chains below, sequenced in a study of blood T cell repertoires in COVID-19. The table came from immunoSEQ multiplex PCR; TCRdb's copy has only in-frame clones and leaves some out. This sample yields roughly 70,000 clones, of which about 80% are seen a single time; just over 4.5% belongs to the top ten. The sequenced sample was peripheral blood. The origin of the receptors is a woman in her sixties or seventies with acute or convalescent COVID-19.

This chain connects TRBV19 to TRBJ1-2; D may be TRBD1 (5 bases). Per the germline V gene, CDR1 is LNHDA and CDR2 is SQIVND (reference sequence). The CDR3 has 15 residues. Trimming shortened V by 3 bases and J by 4 bases, and 15 bases separated the two germline ends. The DNA for the CDR3 is TGTGCCAGTAGTATTCCCAGGGAACAGAGCTATGGCTACACCTTC. This sequence encodes CASSIPREQSYGYTF.

The chain is built from TRBV6-5 and TRBJ1-1; the D is unclear. Germline V CDR1 and CDR2: MNHEY, SVGAGI. This CDR3 is 12 amino acids long. The V and J ends lost 6 bases and 0 bases respectively, with 5 bases between them. The CDR3, as DNA: TGTGCCAGCAGCACACTGAACACTGAAGCTTTCTTT. The encoded protein is CASSTLNTEAFF.

This clone was found once. The chain couples TRBV11-2 to TRBJ1-2, with D perhaps TRBD1 (5 bases). The CDR3 covers 13 residues. Germline V gene lookup returns CDR1 SGHAT and CDR2 FQNNGV. V was shortened by 5 bases and J by 3 bases, with 10 bases between the two germline ends. The chain's CDR3 is CASSPGHDYGYTF. CDR3 sequence (DNA): TGTGCCAGCAGCCCCGGACATGACTATGGCTACACCTTC. The full variable domain, in which reference TRBV11-2 and TRBJ1-2 provide the parts outside the CDR3, is EAGVAQSPRYKIIEKRQSVAFWCNPISGHATLYWYQQILGQGPKLLIQFQNNGVVDDSQLPKDRFSAERLKGVDSTLKIQPAKLEDSAVYLCASSPGHDYGYTFGSGTRLTVV.

J is TRBJ2-5 and V is TRBV12-3 or TRBV12-4; 7 bases fit TRBD1. Trimming took 2 bases from V and 4 from J; bases not matched to a gene: 1. The CDR3 is 13 residues long. This CDR3 is CASSLYRGETQYF. CDR3 in DNA: TGTGCCAGCAGTTTATACAGGGGAGAGACCCAGTACTTC.

The chain couples TRBV11-2 to TRBJ2-3, with 10 bases that match TRBD2. The ends lost 0 bases at V and 7 bases at J; junction bases unmatched: 4. Germline CDR1 reads SGHAT; CDR2 reads FQNNGV. There are 15 residues in the CDR3. The CDR3 spells CASSLEAGGPNTQYF. CDR3 sequence (DNA): TGTGCCAGCAGCTTAGAAGCGGGGGGGCCGAATACGCAGTATTTT.